A selection of T cell receptor beta chains follows, all from one sample in a study of PD-L1 blockade in urothelial cancer. Sequencing used immunoSEQ multiplex PCR; TCRdb keeps in-frame clones, though not all of them. The table records around 40,000 clones, about 83% of them present only once. This material consisted of PBMCs, taken around atezolizumab (anti-PD-L1) treatment. The receptors derive from a man aged 60 to 75 with urothelial cancer. Both conserved end residues are part of each CDR3. Each record gives: J gene, clone size, D gene, V gene, CDR3 protein, CDR3 DNA. A D gene is named only where the DNA matches it firmly. Only part of the rows carry a size: once, few, many, or a class if the clone is expanded.

>TRBJ1-2|few|NA|TRBV5-5
CASSSGSPYYGYTF
TGTGCCAGCAGCTCGGGTAGCCCCTACTATGGCTACACCTTC
>TRBJ2-2|NA|TRBD1|TRBV18
CASSEQGATNTGELFF
TGTGCCAGCTCAGAACAGGGGGCGACGAACACCGGGGAGCTGTTTTTT
>TRBJ2-5|NA|NA|TRBV29-1
CSVAPVTQETQYF
TGCAGCGTTGCCCCAGTCACCCAAGAGACCCAGTACTTC
>TRBJ2-7|NA|NA|TRBV5-1
CASSPTGKPLYEQYF
TGCGCCAGCAGTCCGACAGGCAAGCCTCTCTACGAGCAGTACTTC
>TRBJ2-1|once|TRBD2|TRBV9
CASSIGGGTSGSDEQFF
TGTGCCAGCAGCATAGGGGGGGGGACTAGCGGGAGTGATGAGCAGTTCTTC
>TRBJ2-2|once|NA|TRBV11-1
CASRRGWENTGELFF
TGTGCCAGCAGACGAGGGTGGGAAAACACCGGGGAGCTGTTTTTT
>TRBJ2-3|NA|NA|TRBV7-2
CASSVGSSGPNTQYF
TGTGCCAGCAGCGTAGGATCATCAGGGCCCAATACGCAGTATTTT
>TRBJ1-4|few|NA|TRBV28
CASSLWGGRKRNEKLFF
TGTGCCAGCAGTCTCTGGGGCGGCCGAAAACGGAATGAAAAACTGTTTTTT
>TRBJ1-2|NA|NA|TRBV19
CATGLRGYGYTF
TGTGCCACCGGCCTCAGGGGATATGGCTACACCTTC
>TRBJ2-7|NA|TRBD2|TRBV15
CATGSSGMGSYEQYF
TGTGCCACTGGAAGTAGCGGGATGGGGTCCTACGAGCAGTACTTC
>TRBJ1-4|NA|NA|TRBV7-2
CASSYDSDTNEKLFF
TGTGCCAGCAGCTATGACAGCGATACTAATGAAAAACTGTTTTTT
>TRBJ1-5|NA|NA|TRBV6-5
CASKTGALGNQPQHF
TGTGCCAGCAAAACTGGGGCATTGGGCAATCAGCCCCAGCATTTT
>TRBJ1-3|NA|TRBD1|TRBV28
CASRYDRGPGNTIYF
TGTGCCAGCAGATACGACAGGGGGCCTGGAAACACCATATATTTT
>TRBJ2-7|NA|NA|TRBV19
CASMSQASGYEQYF
TGTGCCAGTATGTCCCAGGCCTCTGGGTACGAGCAGTACTTC
>TRBJ2-1|NA|TRBD1|TRBV5-1
CASSRRDSWVQFF
TGCGCCAGCAGCCGCCGGGACAGTTGGGTGCAGTTCTTC
>TRBJ1-4|NA|TRBD1|TRBV18
CASSPDRQGGEKLFF
TGTGCCAGCTCACCAGACCGACAGGGCGGGGAAAAACTGTTTTTT
>TRBJ1-3|NA|TRBD1|TRBV30
CAWERQGLSGNTIYF
TGTGCCTGGGAGCGACAGGGACTCTCTGGAAACACCATATATTTT
>TRBJ1-6|NA|TRBD1|TRBV6-1
CASSEGQGAGSPLHF
TGTGCCAGCAGTGAAGGACAGGGGGCAGGTTCACCCCTCCACTTT
>TRBJ1-4|NA|TRBD1|TRBV29-1
CSVYYRGDNEKLFF
TGCAGCGTCTATTACAGGGGCGACAATGAAAAACTGTTTTTT
>TRBJ1-5|NA|NA|TRBV15
CATSRDSRSNQPQHF
TGTGCCACCAGCAGAGATTCGAGATCAAATCAGCCCCAGCATTTT
>TRBJ2-7|NA|NA|TRBV4-3
CASSQDPLSSYEQYF
TGCGCCAGCAGCCAAGATCCACTTAGCTCCTACGAGCAGTACTTC
>TRBJ1-6|NA|NA|TRBV4-1
CASSQDFRGENSPLHF
TGCGCCAGCAGCCAAGATTTTAGGGGTGAGAATTCACCCCTCCACTTT
>TRBJ2-5|NA|NA|TRBV11-2
CASSLRGGAQTQYF
TGTGCCAGCAGCTTACGTGGGGGGGCACAGACCCAGTACTTC
>TRBJ1-2|few|NA|TRBV2
CASSEGGGVYGYTF
TGTGCCAGCAGTGAGGGCGGAGGGGTCTATGGCTACACCTTC
>TRBJ2-7|NA|NA|TRBV5-4
CASSSGEKHEQYF
TGTGCCAGCAGCTCGGGGGAGAAGCACGAGCAGTACTTC
>TRBJ2-7|once|NA|TRBV30
CAWRLPGNSRVYEQYF
TGTGCCTGGAGACTCCCCGGTAATAGCAGAGTCTACGAGCAGTACTTC
>TRBJ2-5|NA|NA|TRBV5-6
CASRPKPAGTLETQYF
TGTGCCAGCAGGCCTAAGCCGGCGGGAACCTTAGAGACCCAGTACTTC
>TRBJ1-6|NA|NA|TRBV19
CASTLGKGTRGNSPLHF
TGTGCCAGTACCCTTGGGAAGGGGACAAGGGGAAATTCACCCCTCCACTTT
>TRBJ2-7|NA|NA|TRBV11-1
CASSLQRGTVPREQYF
TGTGCCAGCAGCTTACAACGCGGGACCGTACCCCGGGAGCAGTACTTC
>TRBJ2-7|NA|NA|TRBV10-3
CAISVGSSYEQYF
TGTGCCATCAGTGTTGGCAGCTCCTACGAGCAGTACTTC